This T cell receptor (beta chain) was recovered during a study of OX40 agonist ivuxolimab in advanced cancers. Study-wide background: The eligibility criteria allowed prior anti-PD-1, anti-PD-L1 or anti-CTLA-4 therapy, and around 40% had some. Broader study findings: Specificity for antigen went undetermined in the expanded peripheral T cells. On average, CD8+ T cells had more expanded clones than CD4+.

A remark on this clone: The antigen remains unidentified.

Repertoires were generated with immunoSEQ multiplex PCR, while TCRdb's copy carries only in-frame clones and drops some. The top ten clones hold around 2% of a sample with roughly 91,000 clones, around 96% of them seen once. The sample was CD4+ or CD8+ T cells sorted from blood, taken in a trial of the OX40 agonist ivuxolimab. This clonotype was obtained from an adult with an advanced solid tumor such as melanoma, head and neck, liver or kidney cancer.

The CDR3 bases are TGTGCCTGGAGTGAGGGAAGCAGTGGACACTTT. It encodes CAWSEGSSGHF. This chain links TRBV30 with TRBJ1-6; no reliable D call. The CDR3 is 11 amino acids. Per the germline V gene, CDR1 is GTSNPN and CDR2 is SVGIG (reference sequence). V lost 1 base and J lost 19, with 14 bases in between. The full variable domain, completed using reference TRBV30 and TRBJ1-6, is SQTIHQWPATLVQPVGSPLSLECTVEGTSNPNLYWYRQAAGRGLQLLFYSVGIGQISSEVPQNLSASRPQDRQFILSSKKLLLSDSGFYLCAWSEGSSGHFGNGTRLTVT.